This T cell receptor beta chain came from a study of monozygotic twins with inflammatory bowel disease. TCRdb re-called the 5' RACE reads and catalogs CDR3 proteins one per entry, DNA excluded. The sample table includes 350,000 to 500,000 distinct CDR3 sequences. CDR1 is DFQATT and CDR2 is SNEGSKA in the germline V gene (reference sequence). The CDR3 is 14 residues long. The sequence came from a human donor with ulcerative colitis or Crohn's disease, or a healthy co-twin of an affected twin (not recorded which). The V call is TRBV20-1, the J call TRBJ2-1; TCRdb reports TRBD1, a call that lacks DNA to check it against. Sample: blood. CDR3 sequence: CSARGDRAHNEQFF.